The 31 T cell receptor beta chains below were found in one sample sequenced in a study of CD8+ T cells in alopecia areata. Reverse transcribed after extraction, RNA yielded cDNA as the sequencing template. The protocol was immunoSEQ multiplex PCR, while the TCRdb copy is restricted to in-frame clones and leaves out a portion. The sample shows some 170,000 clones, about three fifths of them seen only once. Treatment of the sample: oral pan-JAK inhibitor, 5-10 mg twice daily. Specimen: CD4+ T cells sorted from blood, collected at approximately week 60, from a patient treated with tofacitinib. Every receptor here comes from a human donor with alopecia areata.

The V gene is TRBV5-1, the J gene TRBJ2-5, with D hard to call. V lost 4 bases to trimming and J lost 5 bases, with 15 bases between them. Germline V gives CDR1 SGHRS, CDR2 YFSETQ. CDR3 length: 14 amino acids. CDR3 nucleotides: TGCGCCAGCAGCCCCGGGCATCTGAAGGAGACCCAGTACTTC. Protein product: CASSPGHLKETQYF.

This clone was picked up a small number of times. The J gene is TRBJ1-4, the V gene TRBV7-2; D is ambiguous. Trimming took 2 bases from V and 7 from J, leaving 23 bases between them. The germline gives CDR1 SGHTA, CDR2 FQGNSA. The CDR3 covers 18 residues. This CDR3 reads CASSLSRLGVIIGEKLFF. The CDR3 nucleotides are TGTGCCAGCAGCTTATCACGACTGGGCGTTATAATTGGTGAAAAACTGTTTTTT. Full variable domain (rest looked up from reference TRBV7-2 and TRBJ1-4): GAGVSQSPSNKVTEKGKDVELRCDPISGHTALYWYRQSLGQGLEFLIYFQGNSAPDKSGLPSDRFSAERTGGSVSTLTIQRTQQEDSAVYLCASSLSRLGVIIGEKLFFGSGTQLSVL.

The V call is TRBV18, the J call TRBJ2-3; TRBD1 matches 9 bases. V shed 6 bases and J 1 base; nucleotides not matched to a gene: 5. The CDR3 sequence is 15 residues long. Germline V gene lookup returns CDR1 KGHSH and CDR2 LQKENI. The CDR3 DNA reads TGTGCCAGCTCCCGAAGGACAGGGGGCACAGATACGCAGTATTTT. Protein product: CASSRRTGGTDTQYF.

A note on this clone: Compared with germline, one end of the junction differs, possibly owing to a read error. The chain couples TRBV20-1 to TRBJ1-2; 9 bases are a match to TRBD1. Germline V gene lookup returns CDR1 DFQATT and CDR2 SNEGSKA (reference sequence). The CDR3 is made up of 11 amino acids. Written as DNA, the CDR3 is TGCAGTGCGAAGCGATGGGACAGGGTCGCCTTC. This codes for CSAKRWDRVAF.

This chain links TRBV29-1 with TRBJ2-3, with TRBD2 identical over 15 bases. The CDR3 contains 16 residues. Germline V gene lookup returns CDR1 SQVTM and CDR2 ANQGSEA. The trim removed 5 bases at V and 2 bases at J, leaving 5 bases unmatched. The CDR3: CSVSGLAGGLTDTQYF. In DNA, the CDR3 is TGCAGCGTTTCGGGACTAGCGGGGGGACTCACAGATACGCAGTATTTT.

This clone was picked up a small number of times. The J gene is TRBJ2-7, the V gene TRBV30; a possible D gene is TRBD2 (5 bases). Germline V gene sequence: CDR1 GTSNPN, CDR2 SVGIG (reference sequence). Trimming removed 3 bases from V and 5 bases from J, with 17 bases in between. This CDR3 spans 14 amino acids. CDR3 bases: TGTGCCTGGAGGAGTCTGGGAGCCACCAACGAGCAGTACTTC. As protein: CAWRSLGATNEQYF.

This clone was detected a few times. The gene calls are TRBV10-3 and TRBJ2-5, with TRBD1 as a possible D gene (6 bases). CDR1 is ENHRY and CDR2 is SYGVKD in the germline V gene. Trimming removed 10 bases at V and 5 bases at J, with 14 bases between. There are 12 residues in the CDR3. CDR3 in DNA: TGTGCCAGCCAAGGGGGATTGGAGACCCAGTACTTC. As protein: CASQGGLETQYF.

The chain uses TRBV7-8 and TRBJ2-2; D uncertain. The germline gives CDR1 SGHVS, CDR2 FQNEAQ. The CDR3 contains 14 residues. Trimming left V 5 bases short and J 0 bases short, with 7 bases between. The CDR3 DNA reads TGTGCCAGCAGCCCCCGTACGAACACCGGGGAGCTGTTTTTT. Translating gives CASSPRTNTGELFF.

CDR3 DNA: TGCAGCGTTGAAGAGGTTCGGGGAGGTTATGAAAAACTGTTTTTT. It is translated as CSVEEVRGGYEKLFF. V is TRBV29-1 and J is TRBJ1-4; D is uncertain. The CDR3 extends over 15 amino acids. Germline-derived CDR1 and CDR2 are SQVTM and ANQGSEA. Trimming pared 0 bases from V and 6 bases from J, leaving 14 bases between.

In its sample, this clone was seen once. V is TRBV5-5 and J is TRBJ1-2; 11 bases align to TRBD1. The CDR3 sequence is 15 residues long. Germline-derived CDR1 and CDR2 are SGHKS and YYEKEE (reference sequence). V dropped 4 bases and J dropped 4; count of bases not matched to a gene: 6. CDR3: CASSRPGQGAYGYTF. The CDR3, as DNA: TGTGCCAGCAGCCGACCCGGACAGGGGGCCTATGGCTACACCTTC.

The CDR3 DNA reads TGTGCCAGCAGCTTAGGGGACAGGGCGGATGGCTACACCTTC. It translates to CASSLGDRADGYTF. V and J are TRBV7-9 and TRBJ1-2, with 9 bases that match TRBD1. This CDR3 spans 14 amino acids. The germline CDR1 and CDR2 sequences are SEHNR and FQNEAQ (reference sequence). V trimming: 1 base; J trimming: 6 bases; junction bases outside the gene matches: 3.

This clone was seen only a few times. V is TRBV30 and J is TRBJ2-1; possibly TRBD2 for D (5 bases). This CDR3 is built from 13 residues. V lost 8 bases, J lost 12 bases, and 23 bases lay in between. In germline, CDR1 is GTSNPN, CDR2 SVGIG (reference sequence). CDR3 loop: CAHGTSNFGRQFF. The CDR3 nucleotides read TGTGCCCATGGAACCTCAAACTTTGGGAGGCAGTTCTTC. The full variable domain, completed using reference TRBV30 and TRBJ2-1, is SQTIHQWPATLVQPVGSPLSLECTVEGTSNPNLYWYRQAAGRGLQLLFYSVGIGQISSEVPQNLSASRPQDRQFILSSKKLLLSDSGFYLCAHGTSNFGRQFFGPGTRLTVL.

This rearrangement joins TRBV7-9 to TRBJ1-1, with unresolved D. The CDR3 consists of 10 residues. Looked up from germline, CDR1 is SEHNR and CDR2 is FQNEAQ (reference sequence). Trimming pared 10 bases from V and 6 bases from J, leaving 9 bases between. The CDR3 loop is CATLAPEAFF. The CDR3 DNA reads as TGTGCCACCCTAGCCCCTGAAGCTTTCTTT.

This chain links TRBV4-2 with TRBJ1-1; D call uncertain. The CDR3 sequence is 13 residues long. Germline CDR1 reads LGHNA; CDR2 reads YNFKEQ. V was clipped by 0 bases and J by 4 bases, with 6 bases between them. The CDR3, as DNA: TGTGCCAGCAGCCAAGAGAGTATCACTGAAGCTTTCTTT. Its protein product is CASSQESITEAFF.

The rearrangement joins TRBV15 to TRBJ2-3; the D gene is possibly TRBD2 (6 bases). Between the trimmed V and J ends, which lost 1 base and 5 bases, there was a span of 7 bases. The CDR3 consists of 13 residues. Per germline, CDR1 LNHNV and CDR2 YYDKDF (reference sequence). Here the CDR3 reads CATSRGGEDTQYF. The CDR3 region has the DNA TGTGCCACCAGCAGAGGGGGGGAAGATACGCAGTATTTT.

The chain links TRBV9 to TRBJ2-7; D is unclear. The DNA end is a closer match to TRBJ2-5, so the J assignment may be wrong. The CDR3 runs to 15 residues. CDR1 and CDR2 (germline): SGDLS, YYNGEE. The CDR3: CASSVGGTAPETQYF. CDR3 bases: TGTGCCAGCAGCGTAGGGGGAACGGCCCCCGAGACCCAGTACTTC.

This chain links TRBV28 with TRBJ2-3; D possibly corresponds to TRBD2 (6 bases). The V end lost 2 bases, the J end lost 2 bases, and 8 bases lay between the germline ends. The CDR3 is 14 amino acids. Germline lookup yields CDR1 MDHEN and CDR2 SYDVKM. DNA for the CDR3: TGTGCCAGCAGTTTAGCGGGACTCACAGATACGCAGTATTTT. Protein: CASSLAGLTDTQYF.

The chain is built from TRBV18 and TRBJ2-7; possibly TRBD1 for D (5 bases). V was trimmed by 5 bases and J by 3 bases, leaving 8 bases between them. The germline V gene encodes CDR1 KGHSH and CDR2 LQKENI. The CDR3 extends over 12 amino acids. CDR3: CASSAQGYEQYF. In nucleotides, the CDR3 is TGTGCCAGCTCAGCCCAGGGCTACGAGCAGTACTTC.

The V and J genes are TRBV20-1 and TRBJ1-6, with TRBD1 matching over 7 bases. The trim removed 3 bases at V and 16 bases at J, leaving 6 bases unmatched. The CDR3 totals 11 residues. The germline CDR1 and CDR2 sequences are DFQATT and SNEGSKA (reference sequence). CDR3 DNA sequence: TGCAGTGCTAGTGACGGACAGGCACTCCACTTT. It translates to CSASDGQALHF.

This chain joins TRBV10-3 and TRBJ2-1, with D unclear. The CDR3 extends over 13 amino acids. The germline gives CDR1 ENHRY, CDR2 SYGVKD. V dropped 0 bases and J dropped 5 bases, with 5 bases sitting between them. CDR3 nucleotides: TGTGCCATCAGTGAGTCGTGGGACAATGAGCAGTTCTTC. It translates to CAISESWDNEQFF.

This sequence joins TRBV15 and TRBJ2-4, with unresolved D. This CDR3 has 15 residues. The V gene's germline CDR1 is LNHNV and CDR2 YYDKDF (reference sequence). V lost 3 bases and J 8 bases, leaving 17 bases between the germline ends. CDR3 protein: CATSSPWTGLDIQYF. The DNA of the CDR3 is TGTGCCACCAGCAGCCCATGGACCGGATTAGACATTCAGTACTTC.

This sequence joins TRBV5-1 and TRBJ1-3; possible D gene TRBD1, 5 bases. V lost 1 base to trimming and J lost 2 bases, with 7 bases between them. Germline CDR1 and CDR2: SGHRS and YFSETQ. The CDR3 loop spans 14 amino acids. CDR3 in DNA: TGCGCCAGCAGCTTGCAGGGAGCTGGAAACACCATATATTTT. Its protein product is CASSLQGAGNTIYF.

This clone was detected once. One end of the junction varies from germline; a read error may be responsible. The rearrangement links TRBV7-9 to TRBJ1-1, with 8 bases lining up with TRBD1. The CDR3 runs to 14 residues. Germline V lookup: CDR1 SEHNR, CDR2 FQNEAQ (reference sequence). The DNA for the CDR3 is TGTGCCAGCAGTCACCAGGGGGCGAACGCTGAAGCTTTCTTT. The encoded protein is CASSHQGANAEAFF.

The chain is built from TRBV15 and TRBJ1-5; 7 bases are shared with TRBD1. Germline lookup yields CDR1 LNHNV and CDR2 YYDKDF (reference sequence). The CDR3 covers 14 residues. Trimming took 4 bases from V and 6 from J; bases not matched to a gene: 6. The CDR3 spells CATSKPGQFQPQHF. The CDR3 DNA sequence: TGTGCCACCAGCAAACCGGGACAGTTTCAGCCCCAGCATTTT.

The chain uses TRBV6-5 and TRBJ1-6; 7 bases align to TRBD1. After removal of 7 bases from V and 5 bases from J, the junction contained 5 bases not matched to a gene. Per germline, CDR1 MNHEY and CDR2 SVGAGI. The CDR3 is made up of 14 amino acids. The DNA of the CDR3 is TGTGCCAGCACCAGGGACAGAAATAATTCACCCCTCCACTTT. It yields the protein CASTRDRNNSPLHF.

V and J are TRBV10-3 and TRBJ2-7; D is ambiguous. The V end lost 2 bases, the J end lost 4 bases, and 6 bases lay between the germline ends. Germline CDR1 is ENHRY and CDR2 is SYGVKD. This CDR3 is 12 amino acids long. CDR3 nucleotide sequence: TGTGCCATCAGTGAGGTGGGATACGAGCAGTACTTC. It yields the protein CAISEVGYEQYF.

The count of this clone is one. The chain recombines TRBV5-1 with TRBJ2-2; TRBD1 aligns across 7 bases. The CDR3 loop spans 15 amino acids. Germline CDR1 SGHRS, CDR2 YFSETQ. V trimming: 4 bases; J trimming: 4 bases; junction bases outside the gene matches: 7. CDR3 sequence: CASSTDRFGTGELFF. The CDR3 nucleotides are TGCGCCAGCAGCACGGACAGGTTTGGCACCGGGGAGCTGTTTTTT.

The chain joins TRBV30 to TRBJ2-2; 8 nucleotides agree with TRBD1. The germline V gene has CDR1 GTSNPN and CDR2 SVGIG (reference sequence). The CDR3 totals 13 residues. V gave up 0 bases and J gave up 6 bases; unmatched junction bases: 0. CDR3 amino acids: CAWSVQGAGELFF. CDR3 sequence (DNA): TGTGCCTGGAGTGTACAGGGGGCCGGGGAGCTGTTTTTT.

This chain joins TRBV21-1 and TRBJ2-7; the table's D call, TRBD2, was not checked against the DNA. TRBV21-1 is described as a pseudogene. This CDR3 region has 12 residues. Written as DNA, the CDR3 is TGTGCCAGCAGCAAACGGCGGGCCGAGCAGTACTTC. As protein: CASSKRRAEQYF.

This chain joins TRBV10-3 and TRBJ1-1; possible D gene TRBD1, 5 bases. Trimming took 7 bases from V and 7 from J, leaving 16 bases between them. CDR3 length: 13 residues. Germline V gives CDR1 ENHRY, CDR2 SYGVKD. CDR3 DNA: TGTGCCATCATCGGCTTCTTGGGGGGTGAAGCTTTCTTT. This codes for CAIIGFLGGEAFF.

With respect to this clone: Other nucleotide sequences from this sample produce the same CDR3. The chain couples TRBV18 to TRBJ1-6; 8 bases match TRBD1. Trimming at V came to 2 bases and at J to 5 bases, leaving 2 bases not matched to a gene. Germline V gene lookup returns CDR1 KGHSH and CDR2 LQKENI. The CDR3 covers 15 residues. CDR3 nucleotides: TGTGCCAGCTCACCAGGGACAGGCGATAATTCACCCCTCCACTTT. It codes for CASSPGTGDNSPLHF.